This T cell receptor beta chain comes out of a study of T cell responses to AZD1222 COVID-19 vaccine. V gave up 1 base and J gave up 5 bases, with 8 bases separating them. Germline V gene sequence: CDR1 KGHSH, CDR2 LQKENI. The CDR3 consists of 13 residues. Clones were sequenced by immunoSEQ multiplex PCR, and TCRdb holds only the in-frame ones, with some missing. Of more than 95,000 clones listed, about nine tenths were seen once; the top ten hold around 7.2%. In regard to this clone: As yet, its antigen is unknown.

Points from the study as a whole: Of the AZD1222 recipients, only six or seven were seropositive at baseline.

The sequencing here drew on peripheral blood, taken on day 0 of AZD1222 vaccination. The receptor was derived from an adult in good health. The chain carries TRBV18 and TRBJ2-5, with D perhaps matching TRBD1 (6 bases). The CDR3 region has the DNA TGTGCCAGCTCACCACGGACAGAGGAGACCCAGTACTTC. This encodes CASSPRTEETQYF.